A single sample gave rise to the 25 T cell receptor beta chains below, sequenced in a study of Ad26.COV2.S vaccination and SARS-CoV-2 variants. Using immunoSEQ multiplex PCR, the repertoire was profiled, and TCRdb retains in-frame clones only, with some absent. Among more than 250,000 clones listed, roughly 86% were seen once. The treatment here: about 20 received Ad26.COV2.S at low or high dose, single or two shots; several received placebo; per-sample allocation not given. On day 63 after the first injection, vaccine and placebo recipients gave samples. Here the sequenced sample was peripheral blood, taken in a trial of Ad26.COV2.S vaccine versus placebo. The receptors stem from a person aged 18-60 years who received the Ad26.COV2.S COVID-19 vaccine or a placebo.

The V gene is TRBV2, the J gene TRBJ1-1; D might be TRBD1 (5 bases). V lost 6 bases and J lost 0, with 11 bases in between. The CDR3 runs to 14 residues. Germline V CDR1 and CDR2: SNHLY, FYNNEI. CDR3 loop: CASRGERLNTEAFF. The CDR3 DNA sequence: TGTGCCAGCAGGGGGGAGCGTCTGAACACTGAAGCTTTCTTT.

This clone appeared a few times. The chain combines TRBV5-1 with TRBJ2-5; no clear D gene. The CDR3 covers 13 residues. V lost 4 bases to trimming and J lost 4 bases, with 11 bases between them. Germline V gene lookup returns CDR1 SGHRS and CDR2 YFSETQ. The CDR3 loop is CASSQESGETQYF. CDR3 bases: TGCGCCAGCAGCCAGGAGTCTGGAGAGACCCAGTACTTC. The full variable domain, with the rest looked up from reference TRBV5-1 and TRBJ2-5, is KAGVTQTPRYLIKTRGQQVTLSCSPISGHRSVSWYQQTPGQGLQFLFEYFSETQRNKGNFPGRFSGRQFSNSRSEMNVSTLELGDSALYLCASSQESGETQYFGPGTRLLVL.

The rearrangement uses TRBV4-3 and TRBJ2-4; 7 bases align to TRBD1. From germline, CDR1 is LGHNA and CDR2 YSLEER. The CDR3 is made up of 16 amino acids. V lost 2 bases and J lost 6; bases outside the gene matches: 10. CDR3 in amino acids: CASSQQTGFGANIQYF. The CDR3 DNA follows: TGCGCCAGCAGCCAACAGACAGGGTTCGGGGCAAACATTCAGTACTTC.

The J gene is TRBJ2-7, the V gene TRBV29-1; no definite D call. V was cut by 2 bases and J by 3 bases, with 11 bases left in between. From germline, CDR1 is SQVTM and CDR2 ANQGSEA. CDR3 size: 13 residues. In DNA form, the CDR3 reads TGCAGCGTTGAACAAGGCGAGCGCTACGAGCAGTACTTC. Translated, it gives CSVEQGERYEQYF.

This clone was recorded a few times. The V gene is TRBV5-1, the J gene TRBJ2-2; D is undetermined. The CDR3 is 16 amino acids. CDR1 and CDR2 (germline): SGHRS, YFSETQ. Trimming stripped 4 bases from V and 1 base from J, with 14 bases between. CDR3: CASSVISQKNTGELFF. The CDR3 DNA reads as TGCGCCAGCAGCGTCATCTCCCAGAAGAACACCGGGGAGCTGTTTTTT.

The rearrangement links TRBV4-1 to TRBJ2-2; TRBD2 might be the D (6 bases). The CDR3 covers 16 residues. The germline V and J ends were trimmed by 0 bases and 2 bases, with 10 bases remaining between them. Germline V gene lookup returns CDR1 MGHRA and CDR2 YSYEKL. The chain's CDR3 is CASSQEGGVNTGELFF. The CDR3 DNA sequence: TGCGCCAGCAGCCAAGAAGGCGGGGTCAACACCGGGGAGCTGTTTTTT.

In this sample, this clone turned up once. The genes are TRBV30 and TRBJ1-2; 12 nucleotides match TRBD1. Trimming took 5 bases from V and 4 from J; bases not matched to a gene: 11. Germline V gene data show CDR1 as GTSNPN and CDR2 as SVGIG (reference sequence). CDR3 length: 16 amino acids. For the CDR3, the DNA is TGTGCCTGGGAGGACCCGGGACAGGGGGCGGTCTATGGCTACACCTTC. It specifies CAWEDPGQGAVYGYTF.

A word on this clone: The sample carries other DNA sequences with the same CDR3. The chain couples TRBV18 to TRBJ2-3; possible D gene TRBD2, 6 bases. V was trimmed by 0 bases and J by 0 bases, leaving 7 bases between them. Germline CDR1 and CDR2: KGHSH and LQKENI. The CDR3 is 15 amino acids. In nucleotides, the CDR3 is TGTGCCAGCTCACCACCGGGACTCAGCACAGATACGCAGTATTTT. Protein: CASSPPGLSTDTQYF.

V and J are TRBV3-1 (or the pseudogene TRBV3-2) and TRBJ2-4, with 8 bases that match TRBD1. CDR1 is LGHDT, CDR2 YNNKEL, per germline (reference sequence). The CDR3 consists of 17 residues. V shed 3 bases and J 0 bases; nucleotides not matched to a gene: 7. CDR3 sequence: CASSHLGQGLAKNIQYF. CDR3 DNA: TGTGCCAGCAGCCACCTCGGACAGGGCTTAGCCAAAAACATTCAGTACTTC.

The chain employs TRBV4-1 and TRBJ2-5; TRBD1 is a possible D gene (6 bases). V was cut by 1 base and J by 0 bases, with 12 bases left in between. The CDR3 sequence is 16 residues long. Germline V gives CDR1 MGHRA, CDR2 YSYEKL. CDR3 region: CASSQGPTGNQETQYF. For the CDR3, the DNA is TGCGCCAGCAGCCAAGGACCAACAGGGAACCAAGAGACCCAGTACTTC.

The V gene is TRBV9, the J gene TRBJ2-1, with 8 bases aligning to TRBD1. CDR3 size: 16 residues. CDR1 and CDR2 (germline): SGDLS, YYNGEE. J was trimmed by 6 bases and V by 0 bases; bases with no gene match: 8. Here the CDR3 reads CASSVVPDRAGNEQFF. The CDR3 DNA follows: TGTGCCAGCAGCGTAGTCCCGGACAGGGCGGGCAATGAGCAGTTCTTC.

The chain carries TRBV5-6 and TRBJ2-7; D uncertain. Trimming removed 0 bases from V and 4 bases from J, with 14 bases in between. Germline CDR1 and CDR2: SGHDT and YYEEEE. This CDR3 spans 15 amino acids. CDR3 amino acids: CASSLGPGKTYEQYF. As DNA, the CDR3 is TGTGCCAGCAGCTTGGGTCCAGGAAAGACGTACGAGCAGTACTTC.

The chain joins TRBV18 to TRBJ1-5; TRBD1 agrees at 7 bases. Germline V gene sequence: CDR1 KGHSH, CDR2 LQKENI. Unmatched junction bases numbered 9, after V lost 2 bases and J lost 11 bases. The length of the CDR3 is 14 residues. The CDR3 protein is CASSPETGLMSQHF. The CDR3 DNA reads as TGTGCCAGCTCACCAGAGACAGGGCTGATGTCCCAGCATTTT.

The sample holds a few counts of this clone. This rearrangement joins TRBV2 to TRBJ2-1, with 11 nucleotides matching TRBD2. The germline V gene has CDR1 SNHLY and CDR2 FYNNEI. V was clipped by 10 bases and J by 7 bases; unmatched bases: 9. CDR3 length: 14 amino acids. The CDR3 loop reads CAILSGRAGNEQFF. The CDR3 DNA follows: TGTGCCATCCTTAGCGGGAGGGCCGGGAATGAGCAGTTCTTC.

The rearrangement links TRBV25-1 to TRBJ1-2; D is undetermined. CDR3 length equals 11 residues. Trimming stripped 8 bases from V and 7 bases from J, with 11 bases between. CDR1 and CDR2 from the germline V gene are MGHDK and SYGVNS. The CDR3 loop reads CASDGLAGYTF. The CDR3 nucleotides are TGTGCCAGCGACGGACTGGCTGGCTACACCTTC.

The rearrangement links TRBV25-1 to TRBJ2-3; D is perhaps TRBD2 (7 bases). V was trimmed by 1 base and J by 5 bases, leaving 13 bases between them. The CDR3 loop spans 15 amino acids. Germline V gene data show CDR1 as MGHDK and CDR2 as SYGVNS. The CDR3 nucleotides read TGTGCCAGCAGTGAATCGGCGGGGGCAGGAGATACGCAGTATTTT. This sequence encodes CASSESAGAGDTQYF.

This chain joins TRBV5-1 and TRBJ1-5; D is ambiguous. This CDR3 has 14 amino acids. Trimming took off 0 bases at V and 2 bases at J, with 6 bases between the two ends. CDR1 is SGHRS, CDR2 YFSETQ, per germline. The CDR3 bases are TGCGCCAGCAGCTTGGGGGCCGGCAATCAGCCCCAGCATTTT. Its translation: CASSLGAGNQPQHF. The full variable domain, in which reference TRBV5-1 and TRBJ1-5 provide the parts outside the CDR3, is KAGVTQTPRYLIKTRGQQVTLSCSPISGHRSVSWYQQTPGQGLQFLFEYFSETQRNKGNFPGRFSGRQFSNSRSEMNVSTLELGDSALYLCASSLGAGNQPQHFGDGTRLSIL.

The V and J genes are TRBV3-1 (or the pseudogene TRBV3-2) and TRBJ2-1; D not resolved. With 0 bases removed from V and 3 bases from J, the gap between germline ends came to 9 bases. The CDR3 length is 15 residues. CDR1 is LGHDT and CDR2 is YNNKEL in the germline V gene (reference sequence). CDR3: CASSQDTWIYNEQFF. CDR3 DNA: TGTGCCAGCAGCCAAGATACATGGATCTACAATGAGCAGTTCTTC.

The V gene is TRBV6-2 or TRBV6-3, the J gene TRBJ2-5, with TRBD2 identical over 16 bases. J gave up 5 bases and V 5 bases, and 14 bases lay outside the gene matches. Germline V gene lookup returns CDR1 MNHEY and CDR2 SVGEGT. The CDR3 is made up of 19 amino acids. The CDR3 protein is CASSDGTSGGASFRETQYF. In DNA, the CDR3 is TGTGCCAGCAGTGACGGGACTAGCGGGGGGGCGTCGTTTAGGGAGACCCAGTACTTC.

V and J are TRBV19 and TRBJ1-5; 7 nucleotides line up with TRBD1. In germline, CDR1 is LNHDA, CDR2 SQIVND (reference sequence). This CDR3 has 13 residues. J gave up 5 bases and V 5 bases, and 3 bases lay outside the gene matches. The CDR3 DNA follows: TGTGCCAGTAGTGATGACAGGGATCAGCCCCAGCATTTT. This translates into CASSDDRDQPQHF.

J is TRBJ2-7 and V is TRBV19; 8 bases are shared with TRBD1. The germline gives CDR1 LNHDA, CDR2 SQIVND (reference sequence). This CDR3 contains 16 residues. The V and J ends lost 2 bases and 2 bases, in that order; junction bases with no gene match: 8. CDR3: CASSIWQGAGTYEQYF. The CDR3 region has the DNA TGTGCCAGTAGTATATGGCAGGGGGCCGGGACCTACGAGCAGTACTTC.

The V and J genes are TRBV7-6 and TRBJ1-4; no clear D. Germline CDR1 SGHVS, CDR2 FNYEAQ. This CDR3 contains 15 residues. The V end lost 5 bases, the J end lost 7 bases, and 17 bases lay between the germline ends. Here the CDR3 reads CASSPAARAGEKLFF. Here the CDR3 DNA reads TGTGCCAGCAGCCCGGCCGCCCGGGCGGGTGAAAAACTGTTTTTT. The full variable domain, in which reference TRBV7-6 and TRBJ1-4 provide the parts outside the CDR3, is GAGVSQSPRYKVTKRGQDVALRCDPISGHVSLYWYRQALGQGPEFLTYFNYEAQQDKSGLPNDRFSAERPEGSISTLTIQRTEQRDSAMYRCASSPAARAGEKLFFGSGTQLSVL.

This sequence joins TRBV7-2 and TRBJ2-7, with D unresolved. V lost 5 bases, J lost 3 bases, and 11 bases lay in between. This CDR3 is built from 13 residues. CDR1 is SGHTA, CDR2 FQGNSA, per germline. CDR3 nucleotides: TGTGCCAGCAGCATACTGGGTCGCTACGAGCAGTACTTC. It specifies CASSILGRYEQYF.

The CDR3 DNA sequence: TGTGCCAGCTCCCCCGAGCGGGTGCGAGATACGCAGTATTTT. Protein product: CASSPERVRDTQYF. This chain uses TRBV18 with TRBJ2-3; D is perhaps TRBD2 (6 bases). The CDR3 has 14 residues. V lost 6 bases and J 5 bases, leaving 15 bases between the germline ends. Germline V lookup: CDR1 KGHSH, CDR2 LQKENI.

The chain recombines TRBV11-2 with TRBJ1-2; TRBD1 agrees at 8 bases. CDR3 length: 13 amino acids. The germline V gene has CDR1 SGHAT and CDR2 FQNNGV. Trimming removed 3 bases from V and 3 bases from J; junction bases left unmatched: 0. CDR3 loop: CASSLGQDYGYTF. The CDR3 DNA reads TGTGCCAGCAGCTTGGGACAGGACTATGGCTACACCTTC.